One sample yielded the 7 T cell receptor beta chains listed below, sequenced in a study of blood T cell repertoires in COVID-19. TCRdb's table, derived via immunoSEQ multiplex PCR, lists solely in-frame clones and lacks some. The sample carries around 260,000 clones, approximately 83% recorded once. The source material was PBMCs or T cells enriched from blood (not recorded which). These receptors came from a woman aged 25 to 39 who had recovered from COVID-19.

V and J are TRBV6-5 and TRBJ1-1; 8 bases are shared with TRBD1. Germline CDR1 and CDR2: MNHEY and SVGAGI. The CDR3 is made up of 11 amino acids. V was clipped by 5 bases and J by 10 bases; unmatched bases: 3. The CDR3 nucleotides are TGTGCCAGCAGTAAGACAGGGGTAGCTTTCTTT. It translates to CASSKTGVAFF.

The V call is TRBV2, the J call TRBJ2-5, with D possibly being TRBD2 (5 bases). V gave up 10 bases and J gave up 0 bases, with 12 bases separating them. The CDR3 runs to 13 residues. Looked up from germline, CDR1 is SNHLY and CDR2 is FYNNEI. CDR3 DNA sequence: TGTGCCACCACTAGGAGAGACCAAGAGACCCAGTACTTC. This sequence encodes CATTRRDQETQYF. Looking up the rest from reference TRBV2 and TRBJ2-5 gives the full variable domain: EPEVTQTPSHQVTQMGQEVILRCVPISNHLYFYWYRQILGQKVEFLVSFYNNEISEKSEIFDDQFSVERPDGSNFTLKIRSTKLEDSAMYFCATTRRDQETQYFGPGTRLLVL.

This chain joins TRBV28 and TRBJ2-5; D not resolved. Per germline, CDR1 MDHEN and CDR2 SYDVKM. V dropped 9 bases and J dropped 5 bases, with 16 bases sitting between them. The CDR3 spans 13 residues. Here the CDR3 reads CASCLNHGETQYF. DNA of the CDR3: TGTGCCAGTTGTCTCAATCACGGGGAGACCCAGTACTTC.

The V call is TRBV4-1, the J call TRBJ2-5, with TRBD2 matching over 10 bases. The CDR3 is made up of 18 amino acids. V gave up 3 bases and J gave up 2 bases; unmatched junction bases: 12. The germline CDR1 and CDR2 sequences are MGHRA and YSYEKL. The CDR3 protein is CASSHRGLAGVGQETQYF. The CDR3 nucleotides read TGCGCCAGCAGCCACCGCGGCCTAGCGGGAGTTGGGCAAGAGACCCAGTACTTC.

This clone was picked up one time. In DNA form, the CDR3 reads TGTGCCAGCAGCTCCCGGGGGACGAGCGGGAGTTTTTACGAGCAGTACTTC. Translated: CASSSRGTSGSFYEQYF. This chain joins TRBV5-8 and TRBJ2-7; 8 bases fit TRBD2. Germline values: CDR1 SGHTS, CDR2 YDEGEE. The CDR3 covers 17 residues. The junction had 15 bases not matched to a gene; V was cut back by 3 bases and J by 4 bases.

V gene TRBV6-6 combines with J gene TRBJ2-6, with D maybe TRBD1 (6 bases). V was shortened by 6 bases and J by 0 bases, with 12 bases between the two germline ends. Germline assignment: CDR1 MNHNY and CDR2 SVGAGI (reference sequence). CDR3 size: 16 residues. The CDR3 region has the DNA TGTGCCAGCAGCAGGTCACAGGGCTCTGGGGCCAACGTCCTGACTTTC. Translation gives CASSRSQGSGANVLTF.

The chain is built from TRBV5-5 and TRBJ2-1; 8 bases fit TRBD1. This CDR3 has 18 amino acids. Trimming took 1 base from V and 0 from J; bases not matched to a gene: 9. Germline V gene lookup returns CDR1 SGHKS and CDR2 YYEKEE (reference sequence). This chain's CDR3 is CASSLRGTGLFSYNEQFF. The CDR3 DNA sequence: TGTGCCAGCAGCTTGCGAGGGACAGGACTATTCTCCTACAATGAGCAGTTCTTC.